The T cell receptor beta chain under discussion was sequenced for a study of neurological immune-mediated disorders. Study-wide background: About 90% of the roughly 34 multiple sclerosis patients had relapsing-remitting disease; 3 had secondary progressive.

Synthesis of cDNA was performed by 5'RACE using 10-nucleotide random UMIs. TCRdb fed the 5' RACE reads into MiXCR, producing one record per CDR3 protein. Of around 26,000 distinct CDR3 sequences in the sample, about 3.5% were seen once. This clonotype was found many times. Its antigen is unidentified. Findings of the study overall: None of the CDR3 amino acid sequences of expanded clones were shared across subjects, and this suggested private repertoires in all groups.

CDR3 size: 15 residues. CDR1 is ENHRY, CDR2 SYGVKD, per germline. V trimming: 3 bases; J trimming: 5 bases; junction bases outside the gene matches: 9. The chain combines TRBV10-3 with TRBJ1-1; 7 nucleotides agree with TRBD1. Sequencing was performed on PBMCs. The source of this sequence is a woman in her twenties or thirties with multiple sclerosis. In DNA form, the CDR3 reads TGTGCCATCAGTGACCCGACCAGGGGGGGAACTGAAGCTTTCTTT. This gives the protein CAISDPTRGGTEAFF.